Listed here are 23 T cell receptor beta chains from one sample, sequenced in a study of cytotoxic CD8 clonotypes in ibrutinib-treated CLL (dated by TCRdb to the early 2020s). Preparation of the library involved the immunoSEQ multiplex PCR assay. In TCRdb, the immuneACCESS table is reduced to in-frame sequences with V and J assigned. These tables do not hold every clone; where another copy was compared, an unresolved V gene accounts for under half, and the others remain unexplained. The sample records about 140,000 clones, approximately 90% of which are singletons. 10% to 13% of the sample belongs to the ten largest clones. The time point label, read with the paper, signifies: 12 months on ibrutinib. The material was PBMCs, obtained after 12 months of ibrutinib treatment. All receptors derive from a human donor with chronic lymphocytic leukemia.

The gene calls are TRBV7-6 and TRBJ2-7, with a weak D call TRBD1 (6 bases). Germline-derived CDR1 and CDR2 are SGHVS and FNYEAQ. The CDR3 has 15 amino acids. The V end was cut by 5 bases, the J end by 2 bases, with 16 bases between. In DNA form, the CDR3 reads TGTGCCAGCAGCCTGGGGCAGGGGCCTACCTACGAGCAGTACTTC. As protein: CASSLGQGPTYEQYF.

The V gene is TRBV5-5, the J gene TRBJ1-2, with no clear D. Trimming took 0 bases from V and 7 from J, leaving 13 bases between them. CDR1 is SGHKS and CDR2 is YYEKEE in the germline V gene (reference sequence). The CDR3 length is 14 residues. Written as DNA, the CDR3 is TGTGCCAGCAGCTTGGACAGCGTATTTACTGGCTACACCTTC. Its protein product is CASSLDSVFTGYTF.

This sequence joins TRBV28 and TRBJ2-1; TRBD2 matches 11 bases. Germline V gene data show CDR1 as MDHEN and CDR2 as SYDVKM. The CDR3 is 15 amino acids. V dropped 4 bases and J dropped 3; count of bases not matched to a gene: 2. The CDR3 loop is CASSSGLAGYNEQFF. The CDR3 nucleotides read TGTGCCAGCAGTTCCGGACTAGCGGGCTACAATGAGCAGTTCTTC. Full variable domain (remainder filled in from reference TRBV28 and TRBJ2-1): DVKVTQSSRYLVKRTGEKVFLECVQDMDHENMFWYRQDPGLGLRLIYFSYDVKMKEKGDIPEGYSVSREKKERFSLILESASTNQTSMYLCASSSGLAGYNEQFFGPGTRLTVL.

The genes are TRBV6-4 and TRBJ1-2; unclear D gene. Germline assignment: CDR1 MRHNA and CDR2 SNTAGT. The CDR3 consists of 13 residues. Between the trimmed V and J ends, which lost 5 bases and 4 bases, there was a span of 11 bases. The DNA of the CDR3 is TGTGCCAGCAGTTTTCGGAGAGGCTATGGCTACACCTTC. Translation: CASSFRRGYGYTF.

The genes are TRBV11-3 and TRBJ2-2; 8 nucleotides agree with TRBD1. V lost 3 bases and J lost 6; bases outside the gene matches: 6. This CDR3 comprises 15 residues. Germline lookup yields CDR1 SGHNT and CDR2 YENEEA. The CDR3 spells CASSFPRTGPGELFF. DNA for the CDR3: TGTGCCAGCAGCTTCCCCAGGACAGGGCCCGGGGAGCTGTTTTTT.

This rearrangement joins TRBV9 to TRBJ2-7; D unclear. V shed 0 bases and J shed 4 bases, with 8 bases lying between them. The CDR3 sequence is 13 residues long. CDR1 is SGDLS and CDR2 is YYNGEE in the germline V gene. The CDR3 sequence: CASSVEPAYEQYF. The CDR3 DNA is TGTGCCAGCAGCGTAGAGCCTGCTTACGAGCAGTACTTC.

The gene calls are TRBV7-9 and TRBJ2-2; D gene uncertain. This CDR3 has 13 amino acids. The V end was cut by 6 bases, the J end by 7 bases, with 12 bases between. The V gene's germline CDR1 is SEHNR and CDR2 FQNEAQ (reference sequence). The CDR3 bases are TGTGCCAGCAGAGCCATCGGCGTCGGGGAGCTGTTTTTT. Amino acids: CASRAIGVGELFF.

The chain joins TRBV28 to TRBJ1-5; D is possibly TRBD1 (6 bases). The germline V and J ends were trimmed by 7 bases and 5 bases, with 21 bases remaining between them. Per germline, CDR1 MDHEN and CDR2 SYDVKM. This CDR3 region has 16 residues. Here the CDR3 DNA reads TGTGCCAGCACCACTTCTGGGGGGGGCAATTATCAGCCCCAGCATTTT. It is translated as CASTTSGGGNYQPQHF.

V and J are TRBV5-6 and TRBJ2-1; D tentatively fits TRBD1 or TRBD2 (5 bases each). There are 15 residues in the CDR3. Germline-derived CDR1 and CDR2 are SGHDT and YYEEEE. V lost 5 bases and J 4 bases, leaving 16 bases between the germline ends. The CDR3 DNA reads as TGTGCCAGCAGTGCGGGTCCAGGGAGATACAATGAGCAGTTCTTC. Its translation is CASSAGPGRYNEQFF.

V is TRBV7-8 and J is TRBJ2-1; weak D call: TRBD2 (5 bases). V lost 5 bases, J lost 6 bases, and 17 bases lay in between. Germline V lookup: CDR1 SGHVS, CDR2 FQNEAQ. The CDR3 totals 15 residues. The CDR3 here is CASSRGFSGSNEQFF. CDR3 DNA: TGTGCCAGCAGCCGCGGGTTTTCGGGATCCAATGAGCAGTTCTTC.

This rearrangement joins TRBV6-6 to TRBJ2-7; possibly TRBD1 for D (6 bases). The V gene's germline CDR1 is MNHNY and CDR2 SVGAGI (reference sequence). Trimming shortened V by 7 bases and J by 3 bases, and 16 bases separated the two germline ends. This CDR3 is 14 amino acids long. This CDR3 reads CASTPNGQLYEQYF. The CDR3 coding sequence is TGTGCCAGCACTCCGAACGGACAGCTCTACGAGCAGTACTTC.

In its sample, this clone was seen once. The rearrangement joins TRBV29-1 to TRBJ2-5; 7 bases match TRBD2. Germline-derived CDR1 and CDR2 are SQVTM and ANQGSEA. Trimming cost V 8 bases and J 5 bases; bases outside gene matches: 11. The CDR3 extends over 13 amino acids. CDR3 sequence: CSSWGGAGETQYF. The CDR3 region has the DNA TGCAGCTCCTGGGGAGGGGCTGGGGAGACCCAGTACTTC.

This chain connects TRBV28 to TRBJ1-5, with 8 positions matching TRBD1. The trim removed 5 bases at V and 4 bases at J, leaving 10 bases unmatched. The CDR3 is 16 residues long. Germline CDR1 and CDR2: MDHEN and SYDVKM. CDR3 sequence: CASSTYWGQVNQPQHF. The CDR3 nucleotides are TGTGCCAGCAGTACTTATTGGGGACAGGTGAATCAGCCCCAGCATTTT.

This chain connects TRBV28 to TRBJ1-2; D may be TRBD1 (5 bases). The length of the CDR3 is 13 residues. V was trimmed by 6 bases and J by 2 bases, leaving 10 bases between them. Germline-derived CDR1 and CDR2 are MDHEN and SYDVKM. The CDR3 loop reads CASSRQQNYGYTF. The CDR3, as DNA: TGTGCCAGCAGCCGACAGCAAAACTATGGCTACACCTTC.

The chain employs TRBV13 and TRBJ1-2; D is unresolved. The germline CDR1 and CDR2 sequences are PRHDT and FYEKMQ (reference sequence). The CDR3 sequence is 13 residues long. V was shortened by 2 bases and J by 6 bases, with 10 bases between the two germline ends. The CDR3 nucleotides read TGTGCCAGCAGCTTATGGCAAACGGATGGCTACACCTTC. This codes for CASSLWQTDGYTF.

The chain joins TRBV28 to TRBJ1-3; maybe TRBD1 (5 bases). This CDR3 comprises 13 residues. Trimming left V 6 bases short and J 5 bases short, with 11 bases between. In germline, CDR1 is MDHEN, CDR2 SYDVKM. CDR3 nucleotide sequence: TGTGCCAGCAGGGGGGACGGGAGAAACACCATATATTTT. It specifies CASRGDGRNTIYF.

The count of this clone is one. CDR3 sequence (DNA): TGTGCCAGCAGCTCACGGGACAGGGATGAAAAACTGTTTTTT. Translation gives CASSSRDRDEKLFF. The chain links TRBV7-2 to TRBJ1-4; 9 positions match TRBD1. The CDR3 length is 14 residues. Germline V gene lookup returns CDR1 SGHTA and CDR2 FQGNSA. Trimming removed 4 bases from V and 6 bases from J; junction bases left unmatched: 3.

The chain carries TRBV19 and TRBJ2-6; no reliable D call. The V gene's germline CDR1 is LNHDA and CDR2 SQIVND (reference sequence). The V end was cut by 4 bases, the J end by 0 bases, with 7 bases between. The length of the CDR3 is 15 residues. The CDR3 protein is CASSTPGSGANVLTF. CDR3 bases: TGTGCCAGTAGTACCCCCGGCTCTGGGGCCAACGTCCTGACTTTC.

The chain joins TRBV9 to TRBJ1-2; 9 nucleotides match TRBD1. V shed 3 bases, J shed 5 bases, and the junction held 2 bases outside the gene matches. The CDR3 has 13 residues. Germline V lookup: CDR1 SGDLS, CDR2 YYNGEE. The CDR3 DNA sequence: TGTGCCAGCAGCGCGACAGGGGGTTATGGCTACACCTTC. Amino acids: CASSATGGYGYTF.

This rearrangement joins TRBV28 to TRBJ2-3; D ambiguous. Trimming took off 2 bases at V and 6 bases at J, with 6 bases between the two ends. Germline V gene data show CDR1 as MDHEN and CDR2 as SYDVKM. The CDR3 is 12 amino acids. The CDR3 bases are TGTGCCAGCAGTTTAAGCTGGGATACGCAGTATTTT. Translating it yields CASSLSWDTQYF.

This chain joins TRBV5-1 and TRBJ2-3; D unclear. Trimming took 0 bases from V and 0 from J, leaving 8 bases between them. The CDR3 is made up of 15 amino acids. Germline CDR1 SGHRS, CDR2 YFSETQ. CDR3 in DNA: TGCGCCAGCAGCTTGGGGGGTAAAAGCACAGATACGCAGTATTTT. Its translation is CASSLGGKSTDTQYF.

This chain connects TRBV4-1 to TRBJ2-5; maybe TRBD2 (5 bases). Germline CDR1 reads MGHRA; CDR2 reads YSYEKL. This CDR3 is built from 15 residues. V was trimmed by 3 bases and J by 0 bases, leaving 11 bases between them. The CDR3 is CASSQEGLDQETQYF. CDR3 sequence (DNA): TGCGCCAGCAGCCAGGAAGGACTGGACCAAGAGACCCAGTACTTC.

The chain has TRBV19 and TRBJ2-2; D remains ambiguous. Germline loops: CDR1 LNHDA, CDR2 SQIVND (reference sequence). The CDR3 has 13 residues. Trimming removed 2 bases from V and 4 bases from J, with 5 bases in between. CDR3 nucleotides: TGTGCCAGTAGTATATGGACCACCGGGGAGCTGTTTTTT. This translates into CASSIWTTGELFF.